The 17 T cell receptor beta chains given below trace back to one sample, sequenced in a study of cytomegalovirus exposure and HLA in healthy donors. Amplification used 60 Vbeta primers and 13 Jbeta primers. Profiling relied on immunoSEQ multiplex PCR, and the TCRdb table lists in-frame clones only, not all of them. The data contain about 120,000 clones, about 80% of them singletons. Sequenced material: PBMCs. The source of these receptors is a young man in good health and CMV-seropositive.

This clone has more than one count but fewer than ten. The rearrangement links TRBV6-5 to TRBJ1-2; TRBD1 is a possible D gene (5 bases). The V and J ends lost 2 bases and 5 bases respectively, with 15 bases between them. This CDR3 contains 15 residues. The V gene's germline CDR1 is MNHEY and CDR2 SVGAGI. The DNA for the CDR3 is TGTGCCAGCAGTTACGAGGCCGCAGGGAGGTATGGCTACACCTTC. Translation: CASSYEAAGRYGYTF.

This clone was counted between two and nine times. The chain combines TRBV5-6 with TRBJ2-5, with a tentative D call TRBD2 (6 bases). Germline CDR1 reads SGHDT; CDR2 reads YYEEEE. There are 15 residues in the CDR3. Trimming shortened V by 5 bases and J by 2 bases, and 16 bases separated the two germline ends. The CDR3 DNA reads as TGTGCCAGCAGATCTGGGTGGGGGAGGCAAGAGACCCAGTACTTC. The encoded protein is CASRSGWGRQETQYF.

The chain joins TRBV28 to TRBJ2-1; possible D gene TRBD1, 5 bases. Per the germline V gene, CDR1 is MDHEN and CDR2 is SYDVKM. Trimming took 5 bases from V and 0 from J, leaving 11 bases between them. The CDR3 has 15 amino acids. The CDR3 region has the DNA TGTGCCAGCAGTGGTTGGGGCAACTCCTACAATGAGCAGTTCTTC. Translated: CASSGWGNSYNEQFF.

This clone turned up a few times. The J gene is TRBJ1-1, the V gene TRBV11-2; D gene unclear. Germline CDR1 is SGHAT and CDR2 is FQNNGV. This CDR3 is built from 14 residues. The V and J ends lost 1 base and 6 bases respectively, with 12 bases between them. DNA for the CDR3: TGTGCCAGCAGCTTAGGTACGGTGTTCTCTGAAGCTTTCTTT. This encodes CASSLGTVFSEAFF.

The chain couples TRBV28 to TRBJ2-7; D may be TRBD2 (7 bases). The CDR3 is 14 residues long. CDR1 is MDHEN and CDR2 is SYDVKM in the germline V gene. Trimming removed 10 bases at V and 8 bases at J, with 24 bases between. Here the CDR3 reads CATIGGVVPSQQYF. Here the CDR3 DNA reads TGTGCCACCATAGGGGGGGTCGTCCCCTCCCAGCAGTACTTC. The variable domain in full, with the rest retrieved from reference TRBV28 and TRBJ2-7, is DVKVTQSSRYLVKRTGEKVFLECVQDMDHENMFWYRQDPGLGLRLIYFSYDVKMKEKGDIPEGYSVSREKKERFSLILESASTNQTSMYLCATIGGVVPSQQYFGPGTRLTVT.

The V gene is TRBV5-1, the J gene TRBJ2-7; 7 bases agree with TRBD1. The trim removed 4 bases at V and 0 bases at J, leaving 7 bases unmatched. CDR3 length equals 15 residues. Germline V gene lookup returns CDR1 SGHRS and CDR2 YFSETQ. CDR3 region: CASSQQGTSSYEQYF. The CDR3 DNA reads as TGCGCCAGCAGCCAACAGGGGACCAGCTCCTACGAGCAGTACTTC.

The chain links TRBV7-3 to TRBJ2-1, with 13 bases lining up with TRBD2. The V and J ends lost 5 bases and 7 bases, in that order; junction bases with no gene match: 14. Germline loops: CDR1 SGHTA, CDR2 FQGTGA. There are 18 residues in the CDR3. In DNA form, the CDR3 reads TGTGCCAGCAGCGTCGACAATTTGAGGACTAGCGGGAGTAATGAGCAGTTCTTC. This codes for CASSVDNLRTSGSNEQFF.

This clone was recorded only once. The V gene is TRBV18, the J gene TRBJ1-4; TRBD1 might be the D (6 bases). The V end was cut by 0 bases, the J end by 6 bases, with 11 bases between. Germline V gene lookup returns CDR1 KGHSH and CDR2 LQKENI. The CDR3 length is 15 residues. CDR3: CASSPPSQGDEKLFF. The CDR3 DNA reads as TGTGCCAGCTCACCACCGTCACAGGGCGATGAAAAACTGTTTTTT.

This clone showed up just once. CDR3 region: CASGEQGHTGELFF. The DNA of the CDR3 is TGTGCCAGCGGGGAACAGGGGCACACCGGGGAGCTGTTTTTT. The chain has TRBV2 and TRBJ2-2, with 7 positions matching TRBD1. The CDR3 covers 14 residues. Germline loops: CDR1 SNHLY, CDR2 FYNNEI. The trim removed 8 bases at V and 3 bases at J, leaving 6 bases unmatched.

The V call is TRBV9, the J call TRBJ2-3; a possible D gene is TRBD1 (6 bases). V dropped 4 bases and J dropped 10 bases, with 16 bases sitting between them. Per the germline V gene, CDR1 is SGDLS and CDR2 is YYNGEE. This CDR3 region has 13 residues. The CDR3 DNA sequence: TGTGCCAGCAGCCTCTCGGGCCCAGGGGCGCAGTATTTT. Protein product: CASSLSGPGAQYF.

The rearrangement joins TRBV11-2 to TRBJ2-7; 11 nucleotides line up with TRBD1. The CDR3 spans 16 residues. Germline values: CDR1 SGHAT, CDR2 FQNNGV. With 4 bases clipped from V and 3 bases from J, the junction kept 8 bases outside the gene matches. The CDR3 region is CASSSLRTGGGYEQYF. The CDR3, as DNA: TGTGCCAGCAGCTCGCTAAGGACAGGGGGCGGCTACGAGCAGTACTTC.

This clone was counted a single time. The CDR3, as DNA: TGTGCCAGCTCCCCCGGGGGACGCGGCTATGGCTACACCTTC. This translates into CASSPGGRGYGYTF. J is TRBJ1-2 and V is TRBV18; D might be TRBD1 (5 bases). The CDR3 has 14 residues. V was clipped by 6 bases and J by 4 bases, with 15 bases between them. From germline, CDR1 is KGHSH and CDR2 LQKENI.

This clone was observed once. The chain employs TRBV27 and TRBJ1-4; D unresolved. The CDR3 is made up of 15 amino acids. Trimming shortened V by 2 bases and J by 8 bases, and 15 bases separated the two germline ends. Looked up from germline, CDR1 is MNHEY and CDR2 is SMNVEV (reference sequence). The CDR3 sequence: CASSLVFSGWEKLFF. In nucleotides, the CDR3 is TGTGCCAGCAGTTTAGTTTTTTCAGGATGGGAAAAACTGTTTTTT.

The V and J genes are TRBV6-5 and TRBJ1-1; D ambiguous. Per germline, CDR1 MNHEY and CDR2 SVGAGI. The CDR3 is made up of 12 amino acids. Trimming took off 6 bases at V and 1 base at J, with 6 bases between the two ends. The CDR3, as DNA: TGTGCCAGCAGCCCGGGGAACACTGAAGCTTTCTTT. Its translation: CASSPGNTEAFF.

This rearrangement joins TRBV6-1 to TRBJ1-4, with 7 bases lining up with TRBD1. Looked up from germline, CDR1 is MNHNS and CDR2 is SASEGT. The CDR3 covers 12 residues. The V segment lost 7 bases and the J segment 8 bases; nucleotides outside the gene matches: 4. CDR3 DNA: TGTGCCAGCATGTGGGACAGAGAAAAACTGTTTTTT. The encoded protein is CASMWDREKLFF.

In DNA form, the CDR3 reads TGTGCCAGCAGCATCGTCCAGGAGGGCACCTTC. It specifies CASSIVQEGTF. The chain links TRBV7-2 to TRBJ1-2, with D unresolved. This CDR3 region has 11 residues. Trimming removed 5 bases from V and 13 bases from J, with 14 bases in between. CDR1 SGHTA and CDR2 FQGNSA come from the germline V gene.

This chain links TRBV7-2 with TRBJ1-5; 8 bases agree with TRBD1. The CDR3 loop spans 15 amino acids. Trimming took 2 bases from V and 5 from J; bases not matched to a gene: 5. Germline assignment: CDR1 SGHTA and CDR2 FQGNSA. Here the CDR3 reads CASSLRTGYDQPQHF. The CDR3 bases are TGTGCCAGCAGCTTAAGGACAGGGTACGATCAGCCCCAGCATTTT.